This T cell receptor (beta chain) was observed in a study of T-cell reconstitution after alpha-beta-depleted transplantation in children. Germline V gene lookup returns CDR1 SGHTA and CDR2 FQGNSA. Trimming removed 0 bases from V and 6 bases from J, with 9 bases in between. This CDR3 is 13 amino acids long. Preparation of the TCRbeta library was carried out with unique molecular identifiers. One entry per CDR3 protein, called by TCRdb with MiXCR from the PCR reads. The sample contains approximately 520,000 distinct CDR3 sequences, about 31% of which appear only once. This clonotype was counted a few times.

The sequence came from a human donor who donated a stem cell graft to a child with aplastic anemia. The sequencing here drew on PBMCs from the stem cell graft donor, taken from the stem cell graft. V usage is TRBV7-2 and J usage is TRBJ2-7; perhaps TRBD2 as D (6 bases). Here the CDR3 DNA reads TGTGCCAGCAGCTTAGCGAGGGAGGTCGAGCAGTACTTC. It specifies CASSLAREVEQYF.